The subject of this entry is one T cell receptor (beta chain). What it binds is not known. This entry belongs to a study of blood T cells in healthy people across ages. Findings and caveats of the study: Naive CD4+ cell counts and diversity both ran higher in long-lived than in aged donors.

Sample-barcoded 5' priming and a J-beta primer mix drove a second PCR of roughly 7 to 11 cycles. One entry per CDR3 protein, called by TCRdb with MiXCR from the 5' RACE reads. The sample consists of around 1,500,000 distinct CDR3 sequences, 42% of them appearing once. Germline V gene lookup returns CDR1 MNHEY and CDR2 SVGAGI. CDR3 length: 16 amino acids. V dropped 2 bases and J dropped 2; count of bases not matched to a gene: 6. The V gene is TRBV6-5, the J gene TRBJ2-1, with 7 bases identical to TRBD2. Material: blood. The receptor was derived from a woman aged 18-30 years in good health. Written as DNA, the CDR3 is TGTGCCAGCAGTTACCGGGCTAGCGGACCCTACAATGAGCAGTTCTTC. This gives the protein CASSYRASGPYNEQFF.